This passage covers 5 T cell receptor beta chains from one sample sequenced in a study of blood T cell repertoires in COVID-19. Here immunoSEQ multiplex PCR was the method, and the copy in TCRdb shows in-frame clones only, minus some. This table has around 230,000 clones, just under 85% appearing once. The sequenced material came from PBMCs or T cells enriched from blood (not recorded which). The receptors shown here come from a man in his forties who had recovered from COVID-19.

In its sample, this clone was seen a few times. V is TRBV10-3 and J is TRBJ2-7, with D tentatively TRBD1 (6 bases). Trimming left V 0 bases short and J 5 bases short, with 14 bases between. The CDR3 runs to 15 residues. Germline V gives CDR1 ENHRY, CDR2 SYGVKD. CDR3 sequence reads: CAISESGTSGHEQYF. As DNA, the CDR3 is TGTGCCATCAGTGAGTCCGGGACAAGTGGCCACGAGCAGTACTTC.

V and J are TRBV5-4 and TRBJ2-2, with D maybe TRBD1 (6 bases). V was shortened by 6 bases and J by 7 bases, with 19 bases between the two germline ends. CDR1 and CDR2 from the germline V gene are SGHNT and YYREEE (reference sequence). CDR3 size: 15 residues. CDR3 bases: TGTGCCAGCACCCCTCATGCAGGGGATGACGGGGAGCTGTTTTTT. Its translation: CASTPHAGDDGELFF.

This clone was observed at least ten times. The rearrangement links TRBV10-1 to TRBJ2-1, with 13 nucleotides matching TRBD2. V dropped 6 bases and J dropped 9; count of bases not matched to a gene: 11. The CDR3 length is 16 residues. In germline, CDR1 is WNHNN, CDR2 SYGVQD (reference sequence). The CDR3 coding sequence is TGCGCCAGCAGCCACTCCGGGACTAGCGGGATTGCTGAGCAGTTCTTC. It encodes CASSHSGTSGIAEQFF.

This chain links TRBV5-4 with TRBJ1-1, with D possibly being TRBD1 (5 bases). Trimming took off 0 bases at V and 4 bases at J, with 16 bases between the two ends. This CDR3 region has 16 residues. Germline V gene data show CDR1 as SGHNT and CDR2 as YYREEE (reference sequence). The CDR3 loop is CASSLAGGPPFTEAFF. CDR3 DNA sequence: TGTGCCAGCAGCTTGGCCGGGGGTCCTCCCTTCACTGAAGCTTTCTTT.

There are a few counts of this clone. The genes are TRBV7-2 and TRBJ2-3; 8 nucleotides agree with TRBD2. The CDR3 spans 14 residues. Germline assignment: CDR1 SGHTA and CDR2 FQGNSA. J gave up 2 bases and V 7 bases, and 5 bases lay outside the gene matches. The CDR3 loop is CASTPGGLTDTQYF. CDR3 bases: TGTGCCAGCACCCCGGGGGGGCTCACAGATACGCAGTATTTT.